The 23 T cell receptor beta chains below all came from one sample that was sequenced in a study of shared clonotypes between healthy human individuals. Assay used: immunoSEQ multiplex PCR; TCRdb lists only in-frame clones, some missing. The data contain 490,000 or so clones, roughly 78% of them singletons. The sample taken for sequencing was PBMCs. The receptors originated from a woman in her thirties or forties in good health. Some clones in this sample may be carry-over from other donors' samples.

The V gene is TRBV5-1, the J gene TRBJ1-1, with unresolved D. Germline V gene lookup returns CDR1 SGHRS and CDR2 YFSETQ. The CDR3 length is 12 residues. The ends were cut back, 2 bases at V and 1 base at J, with 3 bases in the middle. The chain's CDR3 is CASSLQNTEAFF. Here the CDR3 DNA reads TGCGCCAGCAGCTTACAGAACACTGAAGCTTTCTTT.

The chain employs TRBV6-6 and TRBJ2-7, with 7 nucleotides matching TRBD2. V was pared by 7 bases and J by 3 bases, with 6 bases of the junction left unmatched. Germline CDR1 reads MNHNY; CDR2 reads SVGAGI (reference sequence). There are 13 residues in the CDR3. The CDR3 DNA sequence: TGTGCCAGCACCGAAGCGGGGTTCTACGAGCAGTACTTC. Residues: CASTEAGFYEQYF.

This clone was recorded a few times. The genes are TRBV7-2 and TRBJ1-5; 10 nucleotides align to TRBD1. CDR1 and CDR2 from the germline V gene are SGHTA and FQGNSA. Trimming at V came to 1 base and at J to 0 bases, leaving 9 bases not matched to a gene. CDR3 length: 19 amino acids. DNA of the CDR3: TGTGCCAGCAGCTTAGGGTCGGGACAGGGGCCGTATAGCAATCAGCCCCAGCATTTT. It encodes CASSLGSGQGPYSNQPQHF.

This sequence joins TRBV28 and TRBJ2-7, with 9 bases that match TRBD2. This CDR3 spans 14 amino acids. Unmatched junction bases numbered 5, after V lost 4 bases and J lost 4 bases. Germline loops: CDR1 MDHEN, CDR2 SYDVKM. The CDR3 loop is CASSSPGLAYEQYF. The CDR3 DNA is TGTGCCAGCAGTTCGCCGGGACTAGCTTACGAGCAGTACTTC.

This clone was observed a single time. Mismatch with germline at one junction end may stem from a read error. The CDR3 DNA sequence: TGTGCCAGCAGTGGAACAGCTGGAAGCACCATATATTTT. Protein sequence: CASSGTAGSTIYF. The chain has TRBV25-1 and TRBJ1-3; D is ambiguous. The CDR3 is 13 amino acids. Germline values: CDR1 MGHDK, CDR2 SYGVNS. Full variable domain (outside the CDR3, taken from reference TRBV25-1 and TRBJ1-3): EADIYQTPRYLVIGTGKKITLECSQTMGHDKMYWYQQDPGMELHLIHYSYGVNSTEKGDLSSESTVSRIRTEHFPLTLESARPSHTSQYLCASSGTAGSTIYFGEGSWLTVV.

V and J are TRBV19 and TRBJ2-7; 7 bases align to TRBD1. The CDR3 consists of 12 residues. The V gene end was trimmed by 6 bases and the J gene end by 5 bases; junction bases not matched to a gene: 4. Germline V gives CDR1 LNHDA, CDR2 SQIVND (reference sequence). The chain's CDR3 is CASRDRSHEQYF. The CDR3 DNA reads TGTGCCAGTAGGGACAGGTCCCACGAGCAGTACTTC.

The J gene is TRBJ1-1, the V gene TRBV7-9, with D possibly matching TRBD1 (6 bases). From germline, CDR1 is SEHNR and CDR2 FQNEAQ (reference sequence). Trimming pared 3 bases from V and 3 bases from J, leaving 14 bases between. The CDR3 has 15 residues. This CDR3 reads CASSLGRTAHTEAFF. DNA of the CDR3: TGTGCCAGCAGCTTGGGAAGGACAGCACACACTGAAGCTTTCTTT.

This sequence joins TRBV2 and TRBJ1-2, with D uncertain. Germline assignment: CDR1 SNHLY and CDR2 FYNNEI. The CDR3 sequence is 13 residues long. V was trimmed by 2 bases and J by 7 bases, leaving 11 bases between them. The CDR3 sequence: CASSEIPTGGYTF. CDR3 coding DNA: TGTGCCAGCAGTGAAATCCCGACGGGTGGCTACACCTTC. The full variable domain, in which reference TRBV2 and TRBJ1-2 provide the parts outside the CDR3, is EPEVTQTPSHQVTQMGQEVILRCVPISNHLYFYWYRQILGQKVEFLVSFYNNEISEKSEIFDDQFSVERPDGSNFTLKIRSTKLEDSAMYFCASSEIPTGGYTFGSGTRLTVV.

This chain links TRBV2 with TRBJ2-3; TRBD2 matches 7 bases. Trimming cost V 6 bases and J 2 bases; bases outside gene matches: 8. CDR1 and CDR2 from the germline V gene are SNHLY and FYNNEI. There are 15 residues in the CDR3. The CDR3 DNA follows: TGTGCCAGCAGCTCCATGGGGGGGTCCACAGATACGCAGTATTTT. Amino acids: CASSSMGGSTDTQYF.

On this clone: Since no conserved phenylalanine or tryptophan closes the CDR3, a read error is the likely cause. The rearrangement joins TRBV6-1 to TRBJ2-7; 7 bases align to TRBD2. The V gene's germline CDR1 is MNHNS and CDR2 SASEGT. This CDR3 has 15 amino acids. CDR3 amino acids: CASRPGRHSSYGQYL. CDR3 nucleotides: TGTGCCAGCAGACCCGGGAGGCACTCCTCCTACGGGCAGTACCTC.

The chain couples TRBV7-8 to TRBJ1-2; D gene unclear. V dropped 4 bases and J dropped 6 bases, with 9 bases sitting between them. This CDR3 has 12 residues. The germline V gene has CDR1 SGHVS and CDR2 FQNEAQ. The CDR3 spells CASSYREDGYTF. CDR3 DNA sequence: TGTGCCAGCAGCTACCGGGAGGATGGCTACACCTTC.

The chain recombines TRBV7-2 with TRBJ1-2; no firm D call. This CDR3 spans 13 amino acids. Germline V gene data show CDR1 as SGHTA and CDR2 as FQGNSA. V gave up 1 base and J gave up 4 bases, with 7 bases separating them. The CDR3 is CASSLGGFYGYTF. CDR3 nucleotide sequence: TGTGCCAGCAGCTTAGGAGGGTTCTATGGCTACACCTTC.

This CDR3 reads CASSVAPNTEAFF. CDR3 DNA: TGTGCCAGCAGTGTGGCTCCGAACACTGAAGCTTTCTTT. The chain employs TRBV2 and TRBJ1-1; D not resolved. This CDR3 contains 13 residues. Trimming took 4 bases from V and 1 from J, leaving 7 bases between them. The germline V gene has CDR1 SNHLY and CDR2 FYNNEI.

J is TRBJ2-3 and V is TRBV5-4; no clear D gene. Trimming removed 4 bases from V and 2 bases from J, with 8 bases in between. Looked up from germline, CDR1 is SGHNT and CDR2 is YYREEE (reference sequence). The CDR3 covers 13 residues. In nucleotides, the CDR3 is TGTGCCAGCAGCACTATACTCACAGATACGCAGTATTTT. Translation: CASSTILTDTQYF.

This clone was recorded once. The chain links TRBV29-1 to TRBJ2-7; D perhaps matches TRBD2 (6 bases). CDR3 length: 13 amino acids. V was pared by 7 bases and J by 7 bases, with 20 bases between. Per the germline V gene, CDR1 is SQVTM and CDR2 is ANQGSEA. The CDR3 protein is CSGGWSGLGEQYF. DNA for the CDR3: TGCAGCGGGGGGTGGAGCGGGCTTGGGGAGCAGTACTTC.

This sequence joins TRBV7-9 and TRBJ1-4, with D hard to call. CDR3 size: 12 residues. The germline gives CDR1 SEHNR, CDR2 FQNEAQ (reference sequence). The V gene lost 4 bases and the J gene lost 8 bases, with 8 bases spanning the gap. The CDR3 is CASSSLGEKLFF. CDR3 sequence (DNA): TGTGCCAGCAGCTCCCTGGGAGAAAAACTGTTTTTT.

As for this clone: Compared with germline, one end of the junction differs, possibly owing to a read error. The chain uses TRBV6-5 and TRBJ1-2; 10 nucleotides align to TRBD1. Germline V gives CDR1 MNHEY, CDR2 SVGAGI. The CDR3 sequence is 13 residues long. CDR3 protein: CAISESGQGGYTF. CDR3 in DNA: TGTGCCATCAGTGAGTCGGGACAGGGGGGCTACACCTTC.

The chain recombines TRBV10-3 with TRBJ2-5, with TRBD1 matching 9 bases. The J call may be faulty, since TRBJ2-7 better matches the DNA end. From germline, CDR1 is ENHRY and CDR2 SYGVKD. The CDR3 is made up of 15 amino acids. Here the CDR3 DNA reads TGTGCCATCAGCGCCGGGACAGGGAGCTCCTACGAGCAGTACTTC. Amino acid sequence: CAISAGTGSSYEQYF.

The chain employs TRBV11-2 and TRBJ2-3; possible D gene TRBD2, 6 bases. The CDR3 loop spans 16 amino acids. V lost 3 bases and J 5 bases, leaving 18 bases between the germline ends. Germline-derived CDR1 and CDR2 are SGHAT and FQNNGV. The CDR3 sequence is CASSFPTGDGVDTQYF. The DNA of the CDR3 is TGTGCCAGCAGCTTTCCAACGGGAGATGGGGTAGATACGCAGTATTTT. The whole variable domain, filled in from reference TRBV11-2 and TRBJ2-3, reads EAGVAQSPRYKIIEKRQSVAFWCNPISGHATLYWYQQILGQGPKLLIQFQNNGVVDDSQLPKDRFSAERLKGVDSTLKIQPAKLEDSAVYLCASSFPTGDGVDTQYFGPGTRLTVL.

The genes are TRBV28 and TRBJ1-1; TRBD1 matches 7 bases. CDR1 and CDR2 (germline): MDHEN, SYDVKM. The trim removed 4 bases at V and 5 bases at J, leaving 7 bases unmatched. The CDR3 spans 14 residues. The CDR3 region is CASSSWGRGTEAFF. CDR3 in DNA: TGTGCCAGCAGTTCATGGGGCAGGGGGACTGAAGCTTTCTTT.

V gene TRBV6-6 combines with J gene TRBJ2-2; the match to TRBD2 covers 9 bases. Per the germline V gene, CDR1 is MNHNY and CDR2 is SVGAGI (reference sequence). V was clipped by 4 bases and J by 0 bases; unmatched bases: 3. The CDR3 extends over 16 amino acids. CDR3 amino acids: CASSSRTSANTGELFF. The CDR3 nucleotides read TGTGCCAGCAGTTCTCGGACTAGCGCGAACACCGGGGAGCTGTTTTTT.

The V and J genes are TRBV19 and TRBJ2-2; D could derive from TRBD1 or TRBD2 (5 bases each). Germline CDR1 reads LNHDA; CDR2 reads SQIVND (reference sequence). V lost 4 bases to trimming and J lost 1 base, with 10 bases between them. There are 15 residues in the CDR3. As DNA, the CDR3 is TGTGCCAGTAGTAGGGGGAGAGGGAACACCGGGGAGCTGTTTTTT. Translated, it gives CASSRGRGNTGELFF.

This clone was seen only once. The V and J genes are TRBV30 and TRBJ1-5; possible D gene TRBD1, 6 bases. CDR3 length: 12 residues. CDR1 and CDR2 from the germline V gene are GTSNPN and SVGIG (reference sequence). V dropped 5 bases and J dropped 6 bases, with 11 bases sitting between them. For the CDR3, the DNA is TGTGCCTGGGGACAGCAGGGTCAGCCCCAGCATTTT. It yields the protein CAWGQQGQPQHF.